The 9 T cell receptor beta chains given below trace back to one sample, sequenced in a study of T cell responses to AZD1222 COVID-19 vaccine (dated by TCRdb to about 2021). The sample's time point label, in plain terms: about 28 days (+/-7) after the second vaccine dose. Library method: the immunoSEQ multiplex PCR assay. This immuneACCESS table, as held by TCRdb, lists in-frame sequences with V and J called but not all clones. Of the missing ones, under half trace to an unresolved V gene in checked studies; the others have no known cause. The sample table records around 80,000 clones; 70% to 90% of these occur just once. Of the sample, roughly 1.2% is held by the ten largest clones. Sequencing used peripheral blood, obtained 28 days after the second AZD1222 dose. The receptors here all came from an adult who received the AZD1222 COVID-19 vaccine.

There are a few counts of this clone. V gene TRBV14 combines with J gene TRBJ1-1, with D tentatively TRBD1 (5 bases). The CDR3 consists of 14 residues. The germline gives CDR1 SGHDN, CDR2 FVKESK. With 4 bases removed from V and 0 bases from J, the gap between germline ends came to 9 bases. The CDR3 sequence: CASSRDRLNTEAFF. CDR3 DNA sequence: TGTGCCAGCAGCCGCGACAGATTGAACACTGAAGCTTTCTTT.

The chain links TRBV5-4 to TRBJ2-1; D unresolved. The CDR3 extends over 14 amino acids. V lost 2 bases, J lost 5 bases, and 11 bases lay in between. The germline V gene has CDR1 SGHNT and CDR2 YYREEE (reference sequence). The CDR3 DNA sequence: TGTGCCAGCAGCTTAGACTGGGCGAACAATGAGCAGTTCTTC. This translates into CASSLDWANNEQFF.

The chain joins TRBV6-5 to TRBJ1-6; D ambiguous. The ends were cut back, 2 bases at V and 7 bases at J, with 12 bases in the middle. Germline V gene lookup returns CDR1 MNHEY and CDR2 SVGAGI. The CDR3 is 15 amino acids. CDR3 region: CASSYERLENSPLHF. The CDR3 coding sequence is TGTGCCAGCAGTTACGAAAGGTTGGAAAATTCACCCCTCCACTTT.

A single count supports this clone. CDR3 in amino acids: CASSTGSQPQHF. DNA of the CDR3: TGTGCCAGCAGCACAGGTAGCCAGCCCCAGCATTTT. The gene calls are TRBV7-9 and TRBJ1-5; D possibly corresponds to TRBD1 (5 bases). With 5 bases removed from V and 7 bases from J, the gap between germline ends came to 9 bases. CDR1 and CDR2 (germline): SEHNR, FQNEAQ (reference sequence). The CDR3 sequence is 12 residues long.

The chain carries TRBV7-9 and TRBJ2-2, with D possibly being TRBD1 (6 bases). With 9 bases removed from V and 3 bases from J, the gap between germline ends came to 11 bases. The CDR3 runs to 13 residues. Germline V gene lookup returns CDR1 SEHNR and CDR2 FQNEAQ (reference sequence). Written as DNA, the CDR3 is TGTGCCAGTCAGGACAGAGACACCGGGGAGCTGTTTTTT. Translating gives CASQDRDTGELFF.

This clone showed up just a few times. The chain recombines TRBV2 with TRBJ1-2; 7 bases fit TRBD1. The junction had 5 bases not matched to a gene; V was cut back by 5 bases and J by 8 bases. This CDR3 spans 12 amino acids. Germline values: CDR1 SNHLY, CDR2 FYNNEI. The CDR3 nucleotides are TGTGCCAGCAGTAGACAGGGTAACGGCTACACCTTC. This sequence encodes CASSRQGNGYTF.

V gene TRBV11-2 combines with J gene TRBJ2-7, with D unresolved. The CDR3 is made up of 10 amino acids. V lost 4 bases, J lost 6 bases, and 4 bases lay in between. Germline lookup yields CDR1 SGHAT and CDR2 FQNNGV. CDR3 protein: CASSSGEQYF. The CDR3 DNA reads as TGTGCCAGCAGCTCAGGCGAGCAGTACTTC. Full variable domain (outside the CDR3, taken from reference TRBV11-2 and TRBJ2-7): EAGVAQSPRYKIIEKRQSVAFWCNPISGHATLYWYQQILGQGPKLLIQFQNNGVVDDSQLPKDRFSAERLKGVDSTLKIQPAKLEDSAVYLCASSSGEQYFGPGTRLTVT.

In DNA form, the CDR3 reads TGTGCCAGCAGCCAAGGGCGGGCCGCTTCCCAAGAGACCCAGTACTTC. This encodes CASSQGRAASQETQYF. This sequence joins TRBV3-1 (or the pseudogene TRBV3-2) and TRBJ2-5; possible D gene TRBD2, 5 bases. The CDR3 has 16 amino acids. V was shortened by 1 base and J by 1 base, with 13 bases between the two germline ends. The germline gives CDR1 LGHDT, CDR2 YNNKEL (reference sequence).

The chain combines TRBV3-1 (or the pseudogene TRBV3-2) with TRBJ1-2; tentative D call: TRBD1 (6 bases). V was cut by 5 bases and J by 3 bases, with 13 bases left in between. Germline CDR1 and CDR2: LGHDT and YNNKEL (reference sequence). The CDR3 is 14 residues long. The CDR3 region has the DNA TGTGCCAGCAGCTCGACAGGAAAGGACTATGGCTACACCTTC. This codes for CASSSTGKDYGYTF.